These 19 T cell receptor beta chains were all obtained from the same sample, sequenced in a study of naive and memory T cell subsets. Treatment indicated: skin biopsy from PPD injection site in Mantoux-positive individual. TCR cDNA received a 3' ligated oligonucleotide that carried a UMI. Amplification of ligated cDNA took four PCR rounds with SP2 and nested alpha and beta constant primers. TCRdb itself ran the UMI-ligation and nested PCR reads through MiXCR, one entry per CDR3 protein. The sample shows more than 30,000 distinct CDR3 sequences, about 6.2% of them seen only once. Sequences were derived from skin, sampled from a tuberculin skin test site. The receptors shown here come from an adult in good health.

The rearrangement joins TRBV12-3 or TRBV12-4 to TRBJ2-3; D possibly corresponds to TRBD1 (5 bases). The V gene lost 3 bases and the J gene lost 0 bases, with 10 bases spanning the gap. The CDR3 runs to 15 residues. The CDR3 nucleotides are TGTGCCAGCAGTTTTGAAGGGGCGAGCACAGATACGCAGTATTTT. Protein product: CASSFEGASTDTQYF.

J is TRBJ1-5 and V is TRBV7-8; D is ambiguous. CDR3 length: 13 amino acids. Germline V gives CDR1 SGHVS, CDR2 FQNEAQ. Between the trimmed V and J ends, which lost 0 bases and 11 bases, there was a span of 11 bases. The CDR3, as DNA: TGTGCCAGCAGCTTAGCGTGGCTATCAGCCCAGCATTTT. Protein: CASSLAWLSAQHF.

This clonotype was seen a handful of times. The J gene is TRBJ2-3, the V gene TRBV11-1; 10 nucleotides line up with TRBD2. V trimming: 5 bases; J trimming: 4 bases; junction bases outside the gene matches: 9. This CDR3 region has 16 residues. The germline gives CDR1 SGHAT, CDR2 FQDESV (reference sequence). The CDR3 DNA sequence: TGTGCCAGCAGCGGCCTTCTAGCGGGGGCCGCAGATACGCAGTATTTT. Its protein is CASSGLLAGAADTQYF. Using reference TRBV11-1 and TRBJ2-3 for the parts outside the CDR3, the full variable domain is EAEVAQSPRYKITEKSQAVAFWCDPISGHATLYWYRQILGQGPELLVQFQDESVVDDSQLPKDRFSAERLKGVDSTLKIQPAELGDSAMYLCASSGLLAGAADTQYFGPGTRLTVL.

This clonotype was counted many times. The chain's CDR3 is CATSETGTSGYTF. For the CDR3, the DNA is TGTGCCACCAGTGAAACCGGGACATCGGGCTACACCTTC. The chain has TRBV24-1 and TRBJ1-2; D is possibly TRBD1 (6 bases). Per germline, CDR1 KGHDR and CDR2 SFDVKD. The CDR3 covers 13 residues. V gave up 4 bases and J gave up 8 bases, with 13 bases separating them.

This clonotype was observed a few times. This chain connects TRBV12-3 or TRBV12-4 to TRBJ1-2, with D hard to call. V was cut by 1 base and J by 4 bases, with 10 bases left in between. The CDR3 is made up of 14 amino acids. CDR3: CASSLGPEGYGYTF. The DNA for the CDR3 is TGTGCCAGCAGTTTAGGTCCGGAGGGCTATGGCTACACCTTC.

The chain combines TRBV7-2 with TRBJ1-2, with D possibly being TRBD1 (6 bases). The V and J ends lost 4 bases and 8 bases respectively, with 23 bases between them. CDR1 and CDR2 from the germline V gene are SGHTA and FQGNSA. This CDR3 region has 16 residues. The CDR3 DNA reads TGTGCCAGCAGCTCGCCCGGGACATCCCTTAACCGAGGCTACACCTTC. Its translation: CASSSPGTSLNRGYTF.

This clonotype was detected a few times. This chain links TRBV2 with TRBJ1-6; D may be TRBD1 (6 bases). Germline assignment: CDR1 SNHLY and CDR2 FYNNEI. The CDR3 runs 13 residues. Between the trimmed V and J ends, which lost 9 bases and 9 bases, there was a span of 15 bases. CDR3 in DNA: TGTGCCAGTGGGAACCACAGGGCTTCACCCCTCCACTTT. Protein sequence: CASGNHRASPLHF.

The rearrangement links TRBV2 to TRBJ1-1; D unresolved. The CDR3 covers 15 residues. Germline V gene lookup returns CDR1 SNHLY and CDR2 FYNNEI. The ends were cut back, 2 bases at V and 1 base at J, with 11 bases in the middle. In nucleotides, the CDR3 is TGTGCCAGCAGTGAACAGGAGCCCAGGAACACTGAAGCTTTCTTT. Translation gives CASSEQEPRNTEAFF.

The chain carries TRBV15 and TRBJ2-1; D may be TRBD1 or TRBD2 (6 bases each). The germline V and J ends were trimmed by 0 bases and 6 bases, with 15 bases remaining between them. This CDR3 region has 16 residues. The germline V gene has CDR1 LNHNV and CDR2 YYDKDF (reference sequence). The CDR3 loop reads CATSRDLGGRLNEQFF. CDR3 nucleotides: TGTGCCACCAGCAGAGATCTAGGGGGGCGGCTCAATGAGCAGTTCTTC.

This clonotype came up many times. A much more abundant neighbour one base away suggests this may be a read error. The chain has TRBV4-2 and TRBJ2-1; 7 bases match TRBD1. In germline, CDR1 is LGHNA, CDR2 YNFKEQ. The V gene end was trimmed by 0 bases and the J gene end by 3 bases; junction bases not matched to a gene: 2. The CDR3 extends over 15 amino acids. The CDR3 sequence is CASSQDRGYYNEQFF. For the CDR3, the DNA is TGTGCCAGCAGCCAAGACAGGGGGTACTACAATGAGCAGTTCTTC.

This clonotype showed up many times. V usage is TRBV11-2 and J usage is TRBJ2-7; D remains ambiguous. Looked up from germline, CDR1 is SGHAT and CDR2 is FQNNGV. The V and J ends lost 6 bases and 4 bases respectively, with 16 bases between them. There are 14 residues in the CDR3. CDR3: CASRRGHSTYEQYF. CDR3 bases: TGTGCCAGCAGACGAGGCCATTCCACATACGAGCAGTACTTC.

CDR3 DNA sequence: TGCGCCAGCAGCTGGGACGAGACCCAGTACTTC. Amino acids: CASSWDETQYF. This rearrangement joins TRBV5-1 to TRBJ2-5, with D perhaps given as TRBD1 or TRBD2 (5 bases each). Trimming cost V 3 bases and J 5 bases, with 5 bases left between them. Germline V CDR1 and CDR2: SGHRS, YFSETQ. CDR3 length equals 11 residues.

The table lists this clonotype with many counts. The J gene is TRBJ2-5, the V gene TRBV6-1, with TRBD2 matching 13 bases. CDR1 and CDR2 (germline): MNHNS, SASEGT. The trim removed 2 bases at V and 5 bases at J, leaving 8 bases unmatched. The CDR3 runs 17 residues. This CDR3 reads CASSEQTSGGPGETQYF. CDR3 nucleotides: TGTGCCAGCAGTGAACAGACTAGCGGGGGGCCGGGGGAGACCCAGTACTTC.

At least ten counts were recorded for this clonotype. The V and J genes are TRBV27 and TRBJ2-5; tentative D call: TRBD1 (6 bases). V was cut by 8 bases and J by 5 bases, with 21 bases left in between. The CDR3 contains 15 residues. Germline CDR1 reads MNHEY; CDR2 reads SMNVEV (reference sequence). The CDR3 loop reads CASRSLGAAFETQYF. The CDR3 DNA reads TGTGCCAGCCGGAGTCTGGGGGCCGCCTTTGAGACCCAGTACTTC.

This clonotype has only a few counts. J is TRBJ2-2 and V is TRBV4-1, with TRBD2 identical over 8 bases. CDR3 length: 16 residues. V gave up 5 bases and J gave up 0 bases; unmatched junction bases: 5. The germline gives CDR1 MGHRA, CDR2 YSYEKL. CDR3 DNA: TGCGCCAGCAGCTCTATAGCGGGGACGAACACCGGGGAGCTGTTTTTT. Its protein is CASSSIAGTNTGELFF.

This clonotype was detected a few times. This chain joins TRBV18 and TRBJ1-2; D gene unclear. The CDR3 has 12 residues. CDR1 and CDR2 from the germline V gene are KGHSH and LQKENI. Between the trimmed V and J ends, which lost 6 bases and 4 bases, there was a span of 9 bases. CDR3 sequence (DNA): TGTGCCAGCTCCGAAGGCGGCTATGGCTACACCTTC. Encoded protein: CASSEGGYGYTF. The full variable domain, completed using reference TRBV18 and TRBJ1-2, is NAGVMQNPRHLVRRRGQEARLRCSPMKGHSHVYWYRQLPEEGLKFMVYLQKENIIDESGMPKERFSAEFPKEGPSILRIQQVVRGDSAAYFCASSEGGYGYTFGSGTRLTVV.

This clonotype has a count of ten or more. CDR3 loop: CASTEGTDPSPLHF. The CDR3 DNA sequence: TGTGCCAGCACCGAAGGGACAGACCCATCACCCCTCCACTTT. The V gene is TRBV6-5, the J gene TRBJ1-6; 7 positions agree with TRBD1. The ends lost 7 bases at V and 10 bases at J; junction bases unmatched: 10. The CDR3 totals 14 residues. Germline loops: CDR1 MNHEY, CDR2 SVGAGI.

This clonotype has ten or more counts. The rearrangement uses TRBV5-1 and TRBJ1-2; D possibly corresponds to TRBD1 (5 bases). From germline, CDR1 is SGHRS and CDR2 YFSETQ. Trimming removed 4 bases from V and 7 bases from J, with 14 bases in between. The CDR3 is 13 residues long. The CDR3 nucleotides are TGCGCCAGCAGCCTGGGGGAAGGCGGTGGCTACACCTTC. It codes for CASSLGEGGGYTF.

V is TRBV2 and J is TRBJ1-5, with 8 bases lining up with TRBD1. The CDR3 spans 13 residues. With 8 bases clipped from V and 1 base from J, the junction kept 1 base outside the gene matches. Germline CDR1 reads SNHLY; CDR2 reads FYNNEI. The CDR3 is CASWTGSNQPQHF. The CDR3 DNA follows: TGTGCCAGCTGGACAGGGAGCAATCAGCCCCAGCATTTT.